This T cell receptor (beta chain) was profiled in a study of T cell responses to AZD1222 COVID-19 vaccine. Study-level points and caveats: The reported proportion of spike-specific TCRs targeting unmutated variant regions was nearly half. The peak T cell response came first, and repertoires were sampled only after it. The sample set comprised mostly white British donors with more females, and clonal diversity was possibly underestimated. CD4 TCRs associated with vaccination spanned spike, dominating at 160-218 and 743-854.

Note on this clone: Its antigen remains unidentified.

CDR3 length: 14 residues. The germline gives CDR1 KGHSH, CDR2 LQKENI. V shed 5 bases and J 5 bases; nucleotides not matched to a gene: 7. This table comes from immunoSEQ multiplex PCR, and its TCRdb copy is limited to in-frame clones, with some not included. This table holds roughly 150,000 clones, around 88% found once. The clonotype was recovered from an adult in good health. Sequenced material: peripheral blood, taken on day 0 of MenACWY control vaccination. This chain connects TRBV18 to TRBJ1-2; 8 bases line up with TRBD1. Written as DNA, the CDR3 is TGTGCCAGCTCAACGCCTGACAGGGGATATGGCTACACCTTC. It specifies CASSTPDRGYGYTF.